These 27 T cell receptor beta chains came from one sample sequenced in a study of T cells after yellow fever vaccination. TCRdb passed the 5' RACE reads through MiXCR, listing each CDR3 protein once. The table has some 560,000 distinct CDR3 sequences, less than 20% seen once; the top ten hold roughly a sixth. Specimen: PBMCs, collected roughly 5 days after the first yellow fever vaccination. These receptors all stem from a man younger than 35 who received the YFV17D yellow fever vaccine.

The CDR3 DNA is TGTGCCAGCAGCCGCAGGAGCTCCTACAATGAGCAGTTCTTC. The encoded protein is CASSRRSSYNEQFF. The V gene is TRBV7-6, the J gene TRBJ2-1; D is unclear. The CDR3 contains 14 residues. The V end lost 5 bases, the J end lost 0 bases, and 8 bases lay between the germline ends. Per the germline V gene, CDR1 is SGHVS and CDR2 is FNYEAQ. The whole variable domain, remainder taken from reference TRBV7-6 and TRBJ2-1, is GAGVSQSPRYKVTKRGQDVALRCDPISGHVSLYWYRQALGQGPEFLTYFNYEAQQDKSGLPNDRFSAERPEGSISTLTIQRTEQRDSAMYRCASSRRSSYNEQFFGPGTRLTVL.

The J gene is TRBJ1-2, the V gene TRBV9; the match to TRBD1 covers 9 bases. The CDR3 contains 16 residues. Germline V gives CDR1 SGDLS, CDR2 YYNGEE. Unmatched junction bases numbered 7, after V lost 3 bases and J lost 1 base. In nucleotides, the CDR3 is TGTGCCAGCAGCGAGATACCGGGACAGGGTAACTATGGCTACACCTTC. Translating gives CASSEIPGQGNYGYTF. Using reference TRBV9 and TRBJ1-2 for the parts outside the CDR3, the full variable domain is DSGVTQTPKHLITATGQRVTLRCSPRSGDLSVYWYQQSLDQGLQFLIQYYNGEERAKGNILERFSAQQFPDLHSELNLSSLELGDSALYFCASSEIPGQGNYGYTFGSGTRLTVV.

This chain links TRBV7-3 with TRBJ1-1; D is possibly TRBD1 (5 bases). This CDR3 spans 13 amino acids. V lost 4 bases to trimming and J lost 4 bases, with 10 bases between them. CDR1 is SGHTA and CDR2 is FQGTGA in the germline V gene. The CDR3 loop reads CASSWGGSTEAFF. In DNA, the CDR3 is TGTGCCAGCAGCTGGGGGGGGAGCACTGAAGCTTTCTTT.

This clonotype was seen more than once but under ten times. V and J are TRBV11-1 and TRBJ1-6; D perhaps matches TRBD1 (6 bases). The CDR3 contains 15 residues. Germline V gene lookup returns CDR1 SGHAT and CDR2 FQDESV (reference sequence). The V gene lost 5 bases and the J gene lost 8 bases, with 16 bases spanning the gap. CDR3 DNA sequence: TGTGCCAGCAGCCTCGAAACGGACAGTCATTCACCCCTCCACTTT. It translates to CASSLETDSHSPLHF.

V and J are TRBV20-1 and TRBJ2-5; TRBD2 agrees at 12 bases. Germline lookup yields CDR1 DFQATT and CDR2 SNEGSKA (reference sequence). With V trimmed by 1 base and J by 5 bases, 8 bases remained unmatched. The CDR3 contains 16 residues. The CDR3 reads CSARATSGGNRETQYF. CDR3 coding DNA: TGCAGTGCTAGAGCAACTAGCGGGGGGAATAGGGAGACCCAGTACTTC.

The gene calls are TRBV4-2 and TRBJ2-1; D is uncertain. The CDR3 is 17 residues long. Germline V CDR1 and CDR2: LGHNA, YNFKEQ. Trimming removed 0 bases from V and 8 bases from J, with 20 bases in between. CDR3: CASSQDRTSTPRDEQFF. The CDR3 nucleotides are TGTGCCAGCAGCCAAGACCGGACCTCTACCCCGCGCGATGAGCAGTTCTTC.

V usage is TRBV15 and J usage is TRBJ2-3; unclear D gene. The germline gives CDR1 LNHNV, CDR2 YYDKDF (reference sequence). V dropped 0 bases and J dropped 5 bases, with 6 bases sitting between them. CDR3 length: 13 amino acids. The CDR3 spells CATSRDLVDTQYF. DNA of the CDR3: TGTGCCACCAGCAGAGATCTGGTAGATACGCAGTATTTT.

This clonotype was seen only a few times. This chain uses TRBV15 with TRBJ1-2; D unresolved. The V gene's germline CDR1 is LNHNV and CDR2 YYDKDF (reference sequence). Trimming shortened V by 0 bases and J by 4 bases, and 9 bases separated the two germline ends. CDR3 length equals 14 residues. CDR3 sequence reads: CATSRDRGGYGYTF. The CDR3 DNA is TGTGCCACCAGCAGAGATAGAGGAGGCTATGGCTACACCTTC.

This clonotype was picked up a small number of times. DNA for the CDR3: TGTGCCAGCAGCTTAGACAGGGGGGGACCCTACGAGCAGTACTTC. Translating gives CASSLDRGGPYEQYF. The V call is TRBV7-2, the J call TRBJ2-7; the D gene is possibly TRBD1 (8 bases). The V gene lost 1 base and the J gene lost 2 bases, with 12 bases spanning the gap. Germline CDR1 and CDR2: SGHTA and FQGNSA. The CDR3 loop spans 15 amino acids.

This chain connects TRBV20-1 to TRBJ2-5, with TRBD2 matching 11 bases. V shed 5 bases, J shed 2 bases, and the junction held 4 bases outside the gene matches. Germline CDR1 and CDR2: DFQATT and SNEGSKA (reference sequence). This CDR3 has 14 residues. The CDR3 sequence: CSAFRLAGQETQYF. Written as DNA, the CDR3 is TGCAGTGCTTTTCGACTAGCGGGGCAAGAGACCCAGTACTTC.

The V and J genes are TRBV4-1 and TRBJ1-4, with D possibly being TRBD1 (5 bases). Deletions cut 0 bases from V and 11 bases from J, with 10 bases between. This CDR3 comprises 13 residues. Germline CDR1 MGHRA, CDR2 YSYEKL. CDR3 sequence (DNA): TGCGCCAGCAGCCAAGACAGGGAGGGCAAACTGTTTTTT. Protein: CASSQDREGKLFF.

This chain links TRBV7-8 with TRBJ1-1, with 7 nucleotides matching TRBD1. CDR3 length: 14 amino acids. Germline-derived CDR1 and CDR2 are SGHVS and FQNEAQ. The trim removed 11 bases at V and 1 base at J, leaving 10 bases unmatched. The CDR3 sequence: CAVQGRDRNTEAFF. CDR3 bases: TGTGCCGTGCAGGGCCGGGACAGGAACACTGAAGCTTTCTTT.

This chain uses TRBV10-2 with TRBJ2-7, with D maybe TRBD1 (6 bases). V was trimmed by 0 bases and J by 2 bases, leaving 14 bases between them. The CDR3 is 16 amino acids. In germline, CDR1 is WSHSY, CDR2 SAAADI. CDR3 residues: CASSESVQGPTYEQYF. The CDR3 coding sequence is TGCGCCAGCAGTGAGTCTGTACAGGGACCCACCTACGAGCAGTACTTC.

V gene TRBV9 combines with J gene TRBJ2-7, with D perhaps being TRBD1 or TRBD2 (5 bases each). Germline CDR1 reads SGDLS; CDR2 reads YYNGEE. V was cut by 0 bases and J by 4 bases, with 11 bases left in between. CDR3 length: 14 residues. The CDR3 loop is CASSVGGLSYEQYF. The CDR3 region has the DNA TGTGCCAGCAGCGTAGGGGGGTTGTCGTACGAGCAGTACTTC.

The table lists this clonotype with a few counts. The rearrangement uses TRBV28 and TRBJ2-7, with unresolved D. The V and J ends lost 5 bases and 0 bases respectively, with 14 bases between them. The germline CDR1 and CDR2 sequences are MDHEN and SYDVKM. The CDR3 loop spans 15 amino acids. This chain's CDR3 is CASSAGALSSYEQYV. The CDR3 DNA follows: TGTGCCAGCAGTGCCGGCGCTCTGAGCTCCTACGAGCAGTACGTC.

V and J are TRBV23-1 and TRBJ2-2; D not certain. TRBV23-1 is an ORF; its function is uncertain. V was clipped by 0 bases and J by 6 bases, with 29 bases between them. The CDR3 is 21 residues long. The CDR3 DNA reads as TGCGCCAGCAGTCAATCGCGGACGGACCAAGGGCACTATTTACGTTCCGGGGAGCTGTTTTTT. This encodes CASSQSRTDQGHYLRSGELFF.

This chain joins TRBV7-9 and TRBJ1-1, with D possibly matching TRBD1 (6 bases). The CDR3 covers 14 residues. Trimming pared 9 bases from V and 6 bases from J, leaving 20 bases between. Germline-derived CDR1 and CDR2 are SEHNR and FQNEAQ (reference sequence). The CDR3 here is CASEGQGPLAEAFF. CDR3 DNA sequence: TGTGCCAGTGAGGGCCAGGGGCCTCTGGCTGAAGCTTTCTTT.

The chain links TRBV5-5 to TRBJ2-7, with D unresolved. The CDR3 is made up of 13 amino acids. V dropped 4 bases and J dropped 2 bases, with 10 bases sitting between them. Looked up from germline, CDR1 is SGHKS and CDR2 is YYEKEE (reference sequence). The CDR3 nucleotides are TGTGCCAGCAGCCCGGACGGAACCTACGAGCAGTACTTC. Translating gives CASSPDGTYEQYF.

This clonotype was detected only a few times. This chain connects TRBV6-5 to TRBJ1-6; D unresolved. CDR1 is MNHEY and CDR2 is SVGAGI in the germline V gene. Trimming removed 4 bases from V and 7 bases from J, with 14 bases in between. The CDR3 loop spans 15 amino acids. The DNA for the CDR3 is TGTGCCAGCAGTTTGGACCTCCCTGGGAATTCACCCCTCCACTTT. Protein sequence: CASSLDLPGNSPLHF.

This sequence joins TRBV5-1 and TRBJ2-5; D might be TRBD1 or TRBD2, each matching 5 bases. Germline assignment: CDR1 SGHRS and CDR2 YFSETQ. Trimming removed 4 bases at V and 2 bases at J, with 18 bases between. The CDR3 sequence is 16 residues long. The CDR3 DNA sequence: TGCGCCAGCAGCACAAACCCCCGGGACGGTCAAGAGACCCAGTACTTC. Translated, it gives CASSTNPRDGQETQYF. Based on the CDR3 plus reference TRBV5-1 and TRBJ2-5, the full variable domain is KAGVTQTPRYLIKTRGQQVTLSCSPISGHRSVSWYQQTPGQGLQFLFEYFSETQRNKGNFPGRFSGRQFSNSRSEMNVSTLELGDSALYLCASSTNPRDGQETQYFGPGTRLLVL.

The CDR3 protein is CASSSTGTSTTNEQFF. The CDR3 DNA reads as TGTGCCAGCAGCTCCACCGGGACTAGCACTACCAATGAGCAGTTCTTC. This chain joins TRBV7-9 and TRBJ2-1; 9 nucleotides line up with TRBD2. Trimming took 4 bases from V and 6 from J; bases not matched to a gene: 10. The CDR3 is 16 amino acids. Germline CDR1 is SEHNR and CDR2 is FQNEAQ (reference sequence). Drawing the rest from reference TRBV7-9 and TRBJ2-1, the complete variable domain is DTGVSQNPRHKITKRGQNVTFRCDPISEHNRLYWYRQTLGQGPEFLTYFQNEAQLEKSRLLSDRFSAERPKGSFSTLEIQRTEQGDSAMYLCASSSTGTSTTNEQFFGPGTRLTVL.

This clonotype was seen more than once but under ten times. V usage is TRBV5-8 and J usage is TRBJ1-5; the D gene is possibly TRBD1 (5 bases). V lost 3 bases, J lost 3 bases, and 10 bases lay in between. There are 14 residues in the CDR3. Looked up from germline, CDR1 is SGHTS and CDR2 is YDEGEE. The CDR3 region has the DNA TGTGCCAGCAGCTACGACAGAGCCAATCAGCCCCAGCATTTT. Residues: CASSYDRANQPQHF. Full variable domain (remainder filled in from reference TRBV5-8 and TRBJ1-5): EAGVTQSPTHLIKTRGQQATLRCSPISGHTSVYWYQQALGLGLQFLLWYDEGEERNRGNFPPRFSGRQFPNYSSELNVNALELEDSALYLCASSYDRANQPQHFGDGTRLSIL.

The J gene is TRBJ1-6, the V gene TRBV20-1; a possible D gene is TRBD1 (6 bases). This CDR3 comprises 16 residues. The V end lost 0 bases, the J end lost 6 bases, and 15 bases lay between the germline ends. In germline, CDR1 is DFQATT, CDR2 SNEGSKA (reference sequence). The CDR3 here is CSAREIQGSGNSPLHF. In DNA form, the CDR3 reads TGCAGTGCTAGAGAGATACAGGGCAGCGGTAATTCACCCCTCCACTTT.

This clonotype has only a few counts. V is TRBV6-2 or TRBV6-3 and J is TRBJ2-3; possible D gene TRBD2, 5 bases. The CDR3 is 13 residues long. Deletions cut 6 bases from V and 10 bases from J, with 17 bases between. The germline gives CDR1 MNHEY, CDR2 SVGEGT. CDR3: CASRRREVKAQYF. The CDR3 nucleotides read TGTGCCAGCAGGCGTCGGGAAGTGAAGGCGCAGTATTTT.

The chain has TRBV28 and TRBJ2-3, with 9 bases lining up with TRBD1. Germline-derived CDR1 and CDR2 are MDHEN and SYDVKM. The CDR3 loop spans 15 amino acids. V trimming: 8 bases; J trimming: 1 base; junction bases outside the gene matches: 7. This chain's CDR3 is CASRYWDRGTDTQYF. CDR3 DNA: TGTGCCAGCCGATACTGGGACAGGGGCACAGATACGCAGTATTTT. Filled out from reference TRBV28 and TRBJ2-3, the complete variable domain reads DVKVTQSSRYLVKRTGEKVFLECVQDMDHENMFWYRQDPGLGLRLIYFSYDVKMKEKGDIPEGYSVSREKKERFSLILESASTNQTSMYLCASRYWDRGTDTQYFGPGTRLTVL.

The rearrangement joins TRBV18 to TRBJ2-3, with D uncertain. The V gene's germline CDR1 is KGHSH and CDR2 LQKENI. V lost 3 bases and J lost 4, with 11 bases in between. CDR3 length: 14 amino acids. CDR3 sequence (DNA): TGTGCCAGCTCACCGGGCCAAGAGGCAGATACGCAGTATTTT. Translated, it gives CASSPGQEADTQYF.

This clonotype showed up just a few times. This chain uses TRBV5-1 with TRBJ2-5; TRBD2 aligns across 11 bases. The CDR3 loop spans 16 amino acids. V shed 4 bases and J 7 bases; nucleotides not matched to a gene: 12. Germline V CDR1 and CDR2: SGHRS, YFSETQ. The CDR3 DNA follows: TGCGCCAGCAGCCCACCGGTCGTAGGACTAGCGGGGACCCAGTACTTC. Translating gives CASSPPVVGLAGTQYF.